The table lists the clone carrying this TCR beta chain with a count of one. Its antigen remains unidentified. Germline-derived CDR1 and CDR2 are SGHDN and FVKESK. The CDR3 consists of 16 residues. The V and J ends lost 0 bases and 1 base respectively, with 12 bases between them. TCRdb reprocessed the reads with MiXCR, giving one entry per CDR3 protein. The profile shows about 920,000 distinct CDR3 sequences, more than 25% of them singletons. This sample is part of a study of T cell repertoires in cytomegalovirus infection. Study-level background: CMV epitopes in the study were HLA-C-restricted (recently identified) and HLA-B-restricted (well studied). Both a matching HLA type and CMV infection were indicated by public TCR beta signatures.

Broader study findings: Cumulated frequencies of public TCR beta families served to identify carriers of CMV plus the relevant HLA. HLA-C-restricted CMV-specific TCR beta clonotypes prevailed in the ex vivo response.

This rearrangement joins TRBV14 to TRBJ2-5; maybe TRBD2 (6 bases). This clonotype was obtained from a human donor in good health (CMV status not recorded). Some clones in this sample may be carry-over from other donors' samples. The sample consisted of cultured CD8+ T cells from PBMCs, taken from culture after CMV antigen stimulation. CDR3 nucleotide sequence: TGTGCCAGCAGCCAAGAGTCGGGGGATCTCCAAGAGACCCAGTACTTC. This encodes CASSQESGDLQETQYF.